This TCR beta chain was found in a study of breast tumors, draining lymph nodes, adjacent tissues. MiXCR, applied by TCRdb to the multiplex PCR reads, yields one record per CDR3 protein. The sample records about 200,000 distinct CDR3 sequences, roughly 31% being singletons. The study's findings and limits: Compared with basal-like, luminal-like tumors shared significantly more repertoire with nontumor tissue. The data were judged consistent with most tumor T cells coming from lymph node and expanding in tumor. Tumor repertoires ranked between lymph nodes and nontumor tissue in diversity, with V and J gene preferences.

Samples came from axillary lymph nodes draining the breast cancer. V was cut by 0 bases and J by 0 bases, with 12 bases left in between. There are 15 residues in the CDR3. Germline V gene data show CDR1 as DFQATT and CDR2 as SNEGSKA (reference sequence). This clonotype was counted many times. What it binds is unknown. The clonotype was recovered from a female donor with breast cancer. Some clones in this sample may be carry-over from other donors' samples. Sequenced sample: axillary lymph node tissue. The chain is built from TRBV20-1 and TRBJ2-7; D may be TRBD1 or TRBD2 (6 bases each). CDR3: CSAREFGGSSYEQYF. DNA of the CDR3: TGCAGTGCTAGAGAATTCGGGGGCAGCTCCTACGAGCAGTACTTC.